The entry that follows covers one T cell receptor (beta chain) sequence. The record originates from a study of early stage breast cancer tumors. Trimming removed 2 bases from V and 8 bases from J; junction bases left unmatched: 7. CDR3 length: 14 amino acids. Per germline, CDR1 SQVTM and CDR2 ANQGSEA. TCRdb keeps only in-frame clones here, not all; method: immunoSEQ multiplex PCR. The sample has about 72,000 clones; 65% to 80% are singletons. The sequenced sample consisted of blood. This clonotype originated in a person aged 55 to 70 with breast cancer. The V gene is TRBV29-1, the J gene TRBJ2-1, with TRBD2 matching 9 bases. CDR3 nucleotide sequence: TGCAGCGTTGAACCTAGCGGGAAACAAGATGAGCAGTTCTTC. It specifies CSVEPSGKQDEQFF.